These 26 T cell receptor beta chains were all obtained from the same sample, sequenced in a study of response to subunit inactivated influenza vaccine. TCRdb reprocessed the RT-PCR reads with MiXCR, giving one entry per CDR3 protein. The sample lists fewer than 750,000 distinct CDR3 sequences, less than 15% occurring once. The starting material was PBMCs from blood, obtained about 11 days after vaccination. The receptors shown here come from a middle-aged man who received an inactivated influenza vaccine.

In this sample, this clonotype turned up a few times. V gene TRBV20-1 combines with J gene TRBJ2-7, with 8 bases fitting TRBD2. Trimming at V came to 3 bases and at J to 4 bases, leaving 8 bases not matched to a gene. Per germline, CDR1 DFQATT and CDR2 SNEGSKA (reference sequence). The CDR3 spans 14 residues. CDR3 DNA: TGCAGTGCTAGCCCGGGTAGCGGGATTTACGAGCAGTACTTC. This sequence encodes CSASPGSGIYEQYF.

This clonotype was picked up a small number of times. The rearrangement uses TRBV20-1 and TRBJ2-3, with TRBD1 as a possible D gene (5 bases). The CDR3 extends over 15 amino acids. The germline V gene has CDR1 DFQATT and CDR2 SNEGSKA (reference sequence). The germline V and J ends were trimmed by 3 bases and 0 bases, with 13 bases remaining between them. The CDR3 DNA reads TGCAGTGCTAGTCGGGCAGGGTCTAGCACAGATACGCAGTATTTT. This translates into CSASRAGSSTDTQYF.

This clonotype was detected a few times. The genes are TRBV4-1 and TRBJ2-1; 14 nucleotides agree with TRBD2. The CDR3 sequence is 18 residues long. Trimming took 4 bases from V and 2 from J; bases not matched to a gene: 7. CDR1 and CDR2 (germline): MGHRA, YSYEKL. CDR3 residues: CASSPRTSGGRAYNEQFF. For the CDR3, the DNA is TGCGCCAGCAGCCCCAGGACTAGCGGGGGGCGGGCCTACAATGAGCAGTTCTTC.

This clonotype was counted only a few times. The chain recombines TRBV20-1 with TRBJ2-1; D is perhaps TRBD2 (6 bases). Germline V gene lookup returns CDR1 DFQATT and CDR2 SNEGSKA (reference sequence). V was cut by 4 bases and J by 1 base, with 11 bases left in between. The CDR3 consists of 14 residues. The CDR3 DNA follows: TGCAGTGCTATGACGGGGGAATCCTACAATGAGCAGTTCTTC. Amino acid sequence: CSAMTGESYNEQFF.

A few counts support this clonotype. The rearrangement joins TRBV12-3 or TRBV12-4 to TRBJ1-3; 8 bases are a match to TRBD1. The trim removed 6 bases at V and 1 base at J, leaving 8 bases unmatched. This CDR3 is built from 16 residues. CDR3 bases: TGTGCCAGCAGACGGGACAGGTCCACTTCTGGAAACACCATATATTTT. It translates to CASRRDRSTSGNTIYF.

J is TRBJ1-4 and V is TRBV12-3 or TRBV12-4, with D tentatively TRBD1 (6 bases). The V end lost 2 bases, the J end lost 7 bases, and 14 bases lay between the germline ends. The CDR3 length is 15 residues. The CDR3 DNA reads TGTGCCAGCAGTTTATCCTCCCGGGACACTGAAAAACTGTTTTTT. Protein product: CASSLSSRDTEKLFF.

The rearrangement links TRBV7-9 to TRBJ2-3; D is uncertain. Trimming pared 5 bases from V and 7 bases from J, leaving 16 bases between. Germline values: CDR1 SEHNR, CDR2 FQNEAQ (reference sequence). The CDR3 contains 14 residues. The CDR3 region is CASSKRQDWNTQYF. The CDR3 bases are TGTGCCAGCAGCAAACGCCAAGACTGGAATACGCAGTATTTT.

The chain carries TRBV4-3 and TRBJ2-3; TRBD1 aligns across 8 bases. The germline V gene encodes CDR1 LGHNA and CDR2 YSLEER. The CDR3 length is 19 residues. V was clipped by 0 bases and J by 3 bases; unmatched bases: 14. Here the CDR3 DNA reads TGCGCCAGCAGCCAAGACTGGGCAGGGGGCAAAGGGCTGACAGATACGCAGTATTTT. Its protein product is CASSQDWAGGKGLTDTQYF.

This clonotype was counted a few times. This sequence joins TRBV29-1 and TRBJ1-5; D might be TRBD1 (6 bases). V dropped 4 bases and J dropped 0 bases, with 13 bases sitting between them. CDR3 size: 15 residues. Germline CDR1 is SQVTM and CDR2 is ANQGSEA. CDR3 bases: TGCAGCGTTGCCGAGACAGGTCTTAGCAATCAGCCCCAGCATTTT. Protein: CSVAETGLSNQPQHF.

The table lists this clonotype with a few counts. V and J are TRBV20-1 and TRBJ2-5; D assignment may be TRBD1 or TRBD2 (5 bases each). The V gene's germline CDR1 is DFQATT and CDR2 SNEGSKA (reference sequence). The V end was cut by 4 bases, the J end by 2 bases, with 17 bases between. This CDR3 is built from 15 residues. The chain's CDR3 is CSAIGTSEDQETQYF. CDR3 DNA sequence: TGCAGTGCTATAGGGACCAGCGAAGATCAAGAGACCCAGTACTTC.

This clonotype was seen at least ten times. The CDR3 loop reads CASRWTGDYNEQFF. The CDR3 DNA sequence: TGTGCCAGCCGATGGACAGGCGATTACAATGAGCAGTTCTTC. The chain has TRBV6-2 or TRBV6-3 and TRBJ2-1, with 7 bases fitting TRBD1. The V segment lost 8 bases and the J segment 4 bases; nucleotides outside the gene matches: 8. Germline lookup yields CDR1 MNHEY and CDR2 SVGEGT. The CDR3 has 14 amino acids.

This clonotype was picked up a small number of times. The genes are TRBV30 and TRBJ1-1; D gene ambiguous. The V gene lost 2 bases and the J gene lost 10 bases, with 14 bases spanning the gap. Per germline, CDR1 GTSNPN and CDR2 SVGIG (reference sequence). The CDR3 totals 12 residues. The CDR3 bases are TGTGCCTGGAGTCTAGAGGAGTGGGGAGCTTTCTTT. Encoded protein: CAWSLEEWGAFF.

The table lists this clonotype with a few counts. The rearrangement links TRBV20-1 to TRBJ2-1; 7 positions agree with TRBD2. Losses at the gene ends were 2 bases for V and 0 bases for J; bases not matched to a gene: 10. Germline CDR1 is DFQATT and CDR2 is SNEGSKA (reference sequence). The CDR3 is made up of 17 amino acids. CDR3 nucleotide sequence: TGCAGTGCTAGACCCCTAACTAGCGCGAGCTCCTACAATGAGCAGTTCTTC. It translates to CSARPLTSASSYNEQFF.

The chain has TRBV5-5 and TRBJ2-3; D is unresolved. The germline CDR1 and CDR2 sequences are SGHKS and YYEKEE (reference sequence). Trimming pared 0 bases from V and 3 bases from J, leaving 11 bases between. The length of the CDR3 is 15 residues. CDR3 nucleotide sequence: TGTGCCAGCAGCTTGGTGGCATTCCAGACAGATACGCAGTATTTT. This gives the protein CASSLVAFQTDTQYF.

The chain uses TRBV6-2 or TRBV6-3 and TRBJ2-5; D unclear. The CDR3 has 14 residues. The germline gives CDR1 MNHEY, CDR2 SVGEGT. The ends were cut back, 0 bases at V and 3 bases at J, with 8 bases in the middle. In DNA form, the CDR3 reads TGTGCCAGCAGTTACTCCGACTGGAAAGAGACCCAGTACTTC. Amino acid sequence: CASSYSDWKETQYF.

This clonotype has only a few counts. J is TRBJ1-2 and V is TRBV18; D not certain. This CDR3 is built from 13 residues. The ends were cut back, 6 bases at V and 3 bases at J, with 11 bases in the middle. Germline assignment: CDR1 KGHSH and CDR2 LQKENI. For the CDR3, the DNA is TGTGCCAGCTCGCCGAACAGCTACTATGGCTACACCTTC. It yields the protein CASSPNSYYGYTF.

This clonotype was counted at least ten times. The rearrangement uses TRBV6-6 and TRBJ2-7; possibly TRBD2 for D (5 bases). V lost 6 bases and J 5 bases, leaving 8 bases between the germline ends. The CDR3 consists of 11 residues. CDR1 is MNHNY, CDR2 SVGAGI, per germline (reference sequence). CDR3 sequence: CASSLGNEQYF. The CDR3 DNA is TGTGCCAGCAGCCTCGGGAACGAGCAGTACTTC.

This clonotype was counted only a few times. The chain is built from TRBV9 and TRBJ2-3; TRBD1 matches at 9 bases. V lost 4 bases, J lost 0 bases, and 9 bases stayed unmatched. The CDR3 spans 17 residues. The V gene's germline CDR1 is SGDLS and CDR2 YYNGEE. CDR3: CASSRGGQGRSTDTQYF. CDR3 sequence (DNA): TGTGCCAGCAGCAGGGGGGGACAGGGCAGAAGCACAGATACGCAGTATTTT.

The rearrangement uses TRBV7-9 and TRBJ2-7; D gene ambiguous. This CDR3 has 14 residues. Germline-derived CDR1 and CDR2 are SEHNR and FQNEAQ (reference sequence). The V gene lost 5 bases and the J gene lost 5 bases, with 16 bases spanning the gap. CDR3 DNA: TGTGCCAGCAGCCCCCCCGTGGGCTACGACGAGCAGTACTTC. Amino acid sequence: CASSPPVGYDEQYF.

The table lists this clonotype with a few counts. The chain combines TRBV11-3 with TRBJ2-2; 11 bases map to TRBD2. The J segment lost 1 base and the V segment lost 4 bases, leaving 5 bases of the junction unmatched. The germline V gene encodes CDR1 SGHNT and CDR2 YENEEA. The length of the CDR3 is 17 residues. CDR3 nucleotide sequence: TGTGCCAGCAGCTCGGGACTAGCGGTCCTGAACACCGGGGAGCTGTTTTTT. It translates to CASSSGLAVLNTGELFF.

Concerning this clonotype itself: The CDR3 carries no conserved terminal phenylalanine or tryptophan, so it likely arises from a read error. This sequence joins TRBV5-1 and TRBJ2-1; 14 bases map to TRBD2. The CDR3 contains 16 residues. CDR1 SGHRS and CDR2 YFSETQ come from the germline V gene. J gave up 9 bases and V 0 bases, and 5 bases lay outside the gene matches. The CDR3 sequence: CASSLEGTSGSLEQFS. Here the CDR3 DNA reads TGCGCCAGCAGCTTGGAAGGGACTAGCGGGAGTCTTGAGCAGTTCTCC.

The V and J genes are TRBV20-1 and TRBJ1-4, with a possible D match to TRBD1 (5 bases). CDR3 length: 14 amino acids. Trimming left V 6 bases short and J 7 bases short, with 18 bases between. CDR1 is DFQATT, CDR2 SNEGSKA, per germline (reference sequence). This chain's CDR3 is CSAPMGPAGEKLFF. CDR3 coding DNA: TGCAGTGCCCCAATGGGGCCAGCGGGTGAAAAACTGTTTTTT.

In this sample, this clonotype turned up a few times. The CDR3 DNA sequence: TGCGCCAGCAGCCAAGGGGCTAGCGGGGAGTACAATGAGCAGTTCTTC. Translating it yields CASSQGASGEYNEQFF. The chain links TRBV4-1 to TRBJ2-1; 9 positions agree with TRBD2. This CDR3 is 16 amino acids long. Germline V gives CDR1 MGHRA, CDR2 YSYEKL. J was trimmed by 4 bases and V by 1 base; bases with no gene match: 5.

V usage is TRBV5-1 and J usage is TRBJ2-5; 7 positions agree with TRBD1. With 2 bases clipped from V and 7 bases from J, the junction kept 8 bases outside the gene matches. Germline V lookup: CDR1 SGHRS, CDR2 YFSETQ. CDR3 length: 14 residues. The CDR3 region has the DNA TGCGCCAGCAGCTTTCCACGACAGGGCGGGACCCAGTACTTC. This gives the protein CASSFPRQGGTQYF. Combining the CDR3 with reference TRBV5-1 and TRBJ2-5 gives the whole variable domain KAGVTQTPRYLIKTRGQQVTLSCSPISGHRSVSWYQQTPGQGLQFLFEYFSETQRNKGNFPGRFSGRQFSNSRSEMNVSTLELGDSALYLCASSFPRQGGTQYFGPGTRLLVL.

This clonotype occurred a few times. The rearrangement uses TRBV7-9 and TRBJ1-2; D not resolved. The germline CDR1 and CDR2 sequences are SEHNR and FQNEAQ (reference sequence). The V end was cut by 3 bases, the J end by 4 bases, with 9 bases between. The CDR3 is made up of 13 amino acids. The CDR3 DNA reads as TGTGCCAGCAGCTTTGTAGGAACCTATGGCTACACCTTC. It yields the protein CASSFVGTYGYTF.

This chain connects TRBV6-6 to TRBJ1-3; no clear D. Per the germline V gene, CDR1 is MNHNY and CDR2 is SVGAGI (reference sequence). The CDR3 is made up of 12 amino acids. V lost 8 bases to trimming and J lost 1 base, with 6 bases between them. The CDR3 protein is CASRGSGNTIYF. Here the CDR3 DNA reads TGTGCCAGCCGGGGATCTGGAAACACCATATATTTT.